These 29 T cell receptor beta chains share one sample of origin, sequenced in a study of human T cells and chemical hapten exposure. Time point specified: patch test 2, 6 weeks after DPC sensitization. Regarding treatment: therapeutic diphenylcyclopropenone sensitization with weekly scalp DPC. From the RACE reads, TCRdb called clonotypes with MiXCR, one entry per CDR3 protein. In the table there are more than 85,000 distinct CDR3 sequences, approximately 9.9% of which are singletons. This sample comprised whole blood, obtained in connection with sensitization to the hapten diphenylcyclopropenone (DPC). These TCRs come from a man aged 40-49 years with alopecia areata. Some clones in this sample may be carry-over from other donors' samples.

This clonotype was found once. V is TRBV28 and J is TRBJ2-2; D is unclear. Deletions cut 5 bases from V and 8 bases from J, with 9 bases between. Germline loops: CDR1 MDHEN, CDR2 SYDVKM. The length of the CDR3 is 12 residues. The CDR3 DNA sequence: TGTGCCAGCAGTCTCCCCAAAGGGGAGCTGTTTTTT. Protein: CASSLPKGELFF.

Ten or more counts support this clonotype. The genes are TRBV20-1 and TRBJ2-7; a weak D match, TRBD2 (5 bases). This CDR3 spans 17 amino acids. Between the trimmed V and J ends, which lost 0 bases and 0 bases, there was a span of 18 bases. Germline V gene lookup returns CDR1 DFQATT and CDR2 SNEGSKA (reference sequence). The CDR3 sequence is CSARDIGLARISYEQYF. Here the CDR3 DNA reads TGCAGTGCTAGAGATATCGGCCTAGCCAGAATCTCCTACGAGCAGTACTTC.

The table lists this clonotype with a few counts. The rearrangement links TRBV12-5 to TRBJ1-3; D ambiguous. CDR3 length: 19 amino acids. The germline CDR1 and CDR2 sequences are LGHNT and FRNRAP. Trimming took 1 base from V and 0 from J, leaving 19 bases between them. The CDR3 DNA reads TGTGCTAGTGGTTTGGGACGGGCTCCTTTCCCTCTCTCTGGAAACACCATATATTTT. Translated, it gives CASGLGRAPFPLSGNTIYF.

This sequence joins TRBV7-9 and TRBJ2-5; 9 bases are a match to TRBD2. The CDR3 has 14 residues. Losses at the gene ends were 5 bases for V and 3 bases for J; bases not matched to a gene: 4. CDR1 is SEHNR, CDR2 FQNEAQ, per germline (reference sequence). The chain's CDR3 is CASSHWTSEETQYF. The CDR3 nucleotides read TGTGCCAGCAGCCACTGGACTAGCGAAGAGACCCAGTACTTC.

This clonotype occurred many times. The rearrangement links TRBV4-1 to TRBJ2-3, with D perhaps TRBD1 or TRBD2 (6 bases each). Trimming removed 1 base at V and 7 bases at J, with 18 bases between. CDR1 and CDR2 (germline): MGHRA, YSYEKL. There are 16 residues in the CDR3. In DNA form, the CDR3 reads TGCGCCAGCAGCCAAGGGGCTCCCGGGGGCTGGAATACGCAGTATTTT. Protein product: CASSQGAPGGWNTQYF.

The V call is TRBV6-2 or TRBV6-3, the J call TRBJ2-2; D unresolved. CDR3 size: 12 residues. The germline V and J ends were trimmed by 5 bases and 6 bases, with 7 bases remaining between them. Germline V gene sequence: CDR1 MNHEY, CDR2 SVGEGT. CDR3 residues: CASSERSGELFF. DNA for the CDR3: TGTGCCAGCAGTGAGAGGTCCGGGGAGCTGTTTTTT.

The table lists this clonotype with many counts. The genes are TRBV19 and TRBJ1-2, with 9 bases aligning to TRBD1. Germline CDR1 reads LNHDA; CDR2 reads SQIVND (reference sequence). With 5 bases clipped from V and 4 bases from J, the junction kept 8 bases outside the gene matches. CDR3 length: 15 amino acids. CDR3 in DNA: TGTGCCAGTAGTCCACAGGGGGCGCTTGGCTATGGCTACACCTTC. It translates to CASSPQGALGYGYTF.

This rearrangement joins TRBV6-1 to TRBJ1-5; D is unresolved. CDR1 and CDR2 (germline): MNHNS, SASEGT. The length of the CDR3 is 15 residues. V was pared by 2 bases and J by 3 bases, with 11 bases between. CDR3 nucleotides: TGTGCCAGCAGTGAATATGGGCGGTACAATCAGCCCCAGCATTTT. This translates into CASSEYGRYNQPQHF.

This clonotype was seen once. The genes are TRBV5-4 and TRBJ2-2; 14 positions agree with TRBD2. The CDR3 covers 15 residues. Trimming cost V 6 bases and J 7 bases; bases outside gene matches: 5. CDR1 and CDR2 (germline): SGHNT, YYREEE (reference sequence). The CDR3 DNA is TGTGCCAGCACCCCGGGACTAGCGGGAGTCGGGGAGCTGTTTTTT. This sequence encodes CASTPGLAGVGELFF. The full variable domain, with the rest looked up from reference TRBV5-4 and TRBJ2-2, is ETGVTQSPTHLIKTRGQQVTLRCSSQSGHNTVSWYQQALGQGPQFIFQYYREEENGRGNFPPRFSGLQFPNYSSELNVNALELDDSALYLCASTPGLAGVGELFFGEGSRLTVL.

The sample holds a few counts of this clonotype. V is TRBV6-5 and J is TRBJ2-6, with D perhaps being TRBD1 or TRBD2 (6 bases each). The germline V and J ends were trimmed by 6 bases and 4 bases, with 22 bases remaining between them. The CDR3 totals 18 residues. CDR1 MNHEY and CDR2 SVGAGI come from the germline V gene. The CDR3 reads CASRPTAQGRTGANVLTF. In DNA form, the CDR3 reads TGTGCCAGCAGGCCCACTGCCCAGGGGAGGACCGGGGCCAACGTCCTGACTTTC.

Many counts were recorded for this clonotype. This sequence joins TRBV20-1 and TRBJ1-6; D unclear. CDR1 and CDR2 from the germline V gene are DFQATT and SNEGSKA (reference sequence). The CDR3 has 15 residues. The V end lost 0 bases, the J end lost 5 bases, and 11 bases lay between the germline ends. The CDR3 sequence is CSARDHGWDNSPLHF. The DNA for the CDR3 is TGCAGTGCTAGAGATCATGGGTGGGATAATTCACCCCTCCACTTT.

The V and J genes are TRBV25-1 and TRBJ2-5; possible D gene TRBD2, 5 bases. V was pared by 6 bases and J by 2 bases, with 19 bases between. Germline V lookup: CDR1 MGHDK, CDR2 SYGVNS. This CDR3 is 16 amino acids long. The CDR3 reads CASSPLRGWRQETQYF. The CDR3 DNA sequence: TGTGCCAGCAGCCCACTCCGGGGTTGGAGACAAGAGACCCAGTACTTC.

This clonotype has a count of ten or more. The J gene is TRBJ2-6, the V gene TRBV16; D may be TRBD2 (5 bases). The germline V and J ends were trimmed by 7 bases and 2 bases, with 9 bases remaining between them. CDR1 and CDR2 from the germline V gene are KGHSY and FQNENV. The CDR3 is 14 residues long. CDR3 nucleotides: TGTGCCAGCACCCAGAGGGCTGGGGCCAACGTCCTGACTTTC. Protein sequence: CASTQRAGANVLTF.

Many counts were recorded for this clonotype. This chain connects TRBV9 to TRBJ1-1; tentative D call: TRBD1 (5 bases). Germline values: CDR1 SGDLS, CDR2 YYNGEE. V dropped 4 bases and J dropped 4 bases, with 14 bases sitting between them. The CDR3 runs 14 residues. The CDR3 is CASSPVGDGTEAFF. The DNA of the CDR3 is TGTGCCAGCAGCCCAGTGGGGGACGGCACTGAAGCTTTCTTT.

This clonotype has a count of ten or more. The rearrangement joins TRBV6-5 to TRBJ1-1; D is unresolved. CDR3 length: 14 residues. V lost 3 bases, J lost 0 bases, and 8 bases lay in between. Germline V CDR1 and CDR2: MNHEY, SVGAGI. This chain's CDR3 is CASSYRQLNTEAFF. CDR3 coding DNA: TGTGCCAGCAGTTATCGACAATTGAACACTGAAGCTTTCTTT.

This clonotype was observed a few times. This chain joins TRBV5-1 and TRBJ2-3, with 9 nucleotides matching TRBD2. CDR3 length equals 16 residues. CDR1 and CDR2 from the germline V gene are SGHRS and YFSETQ. The V and J ends lost 1 base and 4 bases, in that order; junction bases with no gene match: 7. CDR3 coding DNA: TGCGCCAGCAGCTTGTTGGTAGCGGGAGTTTCAGATACGCAGTATTTT. Translating it yields CASSLLVAGVSDTQYF.

This clonotype has just a few counts. The J gene is TRBJ2-3, the V gene TRBV28; 9 bases are a match to TRBD1. Per the germline V gene, CDR1 is MDHEN and CDR2 is SYDVKM. J lost 1 base, V lost 4 bases, and 6 bases had no gene match. The CDR3 consists of 16 residues. The CDR3 bases are TGTGCCAGCAGTTCCCCGAGGACAGGGGGCACAGATACGCAGTATTTT. Translation: CASSSPRTGGTDTQYF.

This clonotype showed up many times. The chain has TRBV6-4 and TRBJ1-1; D call uncertain. The CDR3 is made up of 13 amino acids. The germline gives CDR1 MRHNA, CDR2 SNTAGT. With 2 bases removed from V and 1 base from J, the gap between germline ends came to 5 bases. CDR3 loop: CASSDRANTEAFF. CDR3 sequence (DNA): TGTGCCAGCAGTGACAGGGCGAACACTGAAGCTTTCTTT.

This clonotype was picked up a small number of times. The chain employs TRBV9 and TRBJ1-1; D remains unclear. CDR3 length: 15 residues. CDR1 is SGDLS, CDR2 YYNGEE, per germline. Trimming took off 0 bases at V and 3 bases at J, with 12 bases between the two ends. CDR3 residues: CASSVEPSEDTEAFF. The CDR3 coding sequence is TGTGCCAGCAGCGTAGAACCCAGCGAAGACACTGAAGCTTTCTTT. The whole variable domain, filled in from reference TRBV9 and TRBJ1-1, reads DSGVTQTPKHLITATGQRVTLRCSPRSGDLSVYWYQQSLDQGLQFLIQYYNGEERAKGNILERFSAQQFPDLHSELNLSSLELGDSALYFCASSVEPSEDTEAFFGQGTRLTVV.

The V call is TRBV7-2, the J call TRBJ2-5, with D possibly being TRBD2 (5 bases). Per the germline V gene, CDR1 is SGHTA and CDR2 is FQGNSA. This CDR3 is built from 17 residues. The V and J ends lost 4 bases and 4 bases respectively, with 22 bases between them. The DNA for the CDR3 is TGTGCCAGCAGCTACCGAGGGCCTTCCTCCTCCCGAGAGACCCAGTACTTC. This gives the protein CASSYRGPSSSRETQYF.

In this sample, this clonotype turned up a few times. V gene TRBV6-2 or TRBV6-3 combines with J gene TRBJ2-3; D not resolved. V dropped 5 bases and J dropped 6 bases, with 9 bases sitting between them. CDR1 and CDR2 (germline): MNHEY, SVGEGT. The CDR3 totals 12 residues. The CDR3 loop is CASSPLSDTQYF. As DNA, the CDR3 is TGTGCCAGCAGTCCTCTATCGGATACGCAGTATTTT.

This clonotype was recorded many times. This chain connects TRBV10-3 to TRBJ2-5; weak D call: TRBD2 (6 bases). V was shortened by 4 bases and J by 5 bases, with 14 bases between the two germline ends. This CDR3 region has 14 residues. Germline V lookup: CDR1 ENHRY, CDR2 SYGVKD. CDR3 DNA sequence: TGTGCCATCAGTGTGGGACTTTCCTCTGAGACCCAGTACTTC. Translation gives CAISVGLSSETQYF.

This clonotype was seen more than once but under ten times. CDR3 sequence: CASNQDSPSYEQYF. Here the CDR3 DNA reads TGTGCCAGCAACCAGGACAGTCCGTCCTACGAGCAGTACTTC. This rearrangement joins TRBV28 to TRBJ2-7, with a possible D match to TRBD1 (6 bases). CDR1 and CDR2 (germline): MDHEN, SYDVKM. Trimming shortened V by 7 bases and J by 1 base, and 14 bases separated the two germline ends. The CDR3 runs 14 residues.

This clonotype was seen a few times. The J gene is TRBJ1-2, the V gene TRBV7-9; D uncertain. CDR1 is SEHNR, CDR2 FQNEAQ, per germline (reference sequence). V was clipped by 4 bases and J by 4 bases, with 13 bases between them. The CDR3 runs to 14 residues. The CDR3 reads CASSSTQKSYGYTF. CDR3 nucleotides: TGTGCCAGCAGCTCCACCCAGAAGAGCTATGGCTACACCTTC.

The V gene is TRBV5-1, the J gene TRBJ2-4; D is unclear. Germline loops: CDR1 SGHRS, CDR2 YFSETQ. The CDR3 contains 14 residues. Trimming took 0 bases from V and 2 from J, leaving 6 bases between them. CDR3 in amino acids: CASSLDGTKNIQYF. In DNA form, the CDR3 reads TGCGCCAGCAGCTTGGACGGAACCAAAAACATTCAGTACTTC.

This chain connects TRBV29-1 to TRBJ2-1, with TRBD2 matching over 9 bases. This CDR3 has 13 amino acids. V was pared by 8 bases and J by 9 bases, with 11 bases of the junction left unmatched. CDR1 SQVTM and CDR2 ANQGSEA come from the germline V gene. The CDR3 is CSLGWSSGAEQFF. Here the CDR3 DNA reads TGCAGCCTGGGGTGGTCTAGCGGGGCTGAGCAGTTCTTC.

The chain has TRBV10-3 and TRBJ2-3, with 9 positions matching TRBD2. The V gene's germline CDR1 is ENHRY and CDR2 SYGVKD. The CDR3 runs to 16 residues. With 0 bases clipped from V and 2 bases from J, the junction kept 3 bases outside the gene matches. The chain's CDR3 is CAISESPSGVTDTQYF. The CDR3 DNA reads as TGTGCCATCAGTGAGTCCCCTAGCGGGGTCACAGATACGCAGTATTTT.

This clonotype was detected a few times. The rearrangement joins TRBV28 to TRBJ2-4; 7 bases are shared with TRBD1. The CDR3 has 15 amino acids. V was clipped by 5 bases and J by 7 bases; unmatched bases: 11. CDR1 is MDHEN and CDR2 is SYDVKM in the germline V gene. The CDR3 DNA reads TGTGCCAGCAGTACCCCGACAGGGTCCAGTAACATTCAGTACTTC. The encoded protein is CASSTPTGSSNIQYF. The variable domain in full, with the rest retrieved from reference TRBV28 and TRBJ2-4, is DVKVTQSSRYLVKRTGEKVFLECVQDMDHENMFWYRQDPGLGLRLIYFSYDVKMKEKGDIPEGYSVSREKKERFSLILESASTNQTSMYLCASSTPTGSSNIQYFGAGTRLSVL.

This rearrangement joins TRBV12-3 or TRBV12-4 to TRBJ2-3; D remains unclear. V was clipped by 2 bases and J by 8 bases, with 14 bases between them. CDR3 size: 14 residues. This CDR3 is CASSLSGLSGTQYF. The CDR3 DNA reads as TGTGCCAGCAGTTTATCGGGCCTGTCGGGTACGCAGTATTTT.